These T cell receptor beta chains were read from a single sample in a study of blood T cell repertoires in COVID-19. The repertoire was sequenced with immunoSEQ multiplex PCR; TCRdb's copy has only in-frame clones and lacks some. The sample lists over 50,000 clones; 87% were seen once. What was sequenced was peripheral blood. These TCRs come from a man between 45 and 60 years old with active COVID-19. The CDR3 runs from the conserved cysteine through the conserved F or W. A D gene is named only where the DNA matches it firmly.

D: TRBD1
J: TRBJ1-5
V: TRBV4-1
CDR3: CASSRGGGAGQPQHF

D: NA
J: TRBJ2-7
V: TRBV6-5
CDR3: CASSYQKQARYEQYF

D: TRBD1
J: TRBJ2-5
V: TRBV11-3
CDR3: CASRCRTRGETQYF

D: NA
J: TRBJ1-1
V: TRBV11-2
CDR3: CASSLDLTANTEAFF

D: NA
J: TRBJ2-3
V: TRBV6-5
CDR3: CASSRDSAFTDTQYF

D: TRBD1
J: TRBJ2-3
V: TRBV28
CDR3: CASSFGDRAVGTQYF

D: TRBD1
J: TRBJ2-7
V: TRBV14
CDR3: CASSEPGQGHYEQYF

D: TRBD1
J: TRBJ2-7
V: TRBV5-1
CDR3: CASSLNRGSSYEQYF

D: TRBD1
J: TRBJ1-1
V: TRBV25-1
CDR3: CASSERDRAKNTEAFF

D: NA
J: TRBJ2-2
V: TRBV7-3
CDR3: CASSPNSLAGELFF

D: NA
J: TRBJ2-5
V: TRBV7-3
CDR3: CASSWGRGETQYF

D: TRBD1
J: TRBJ1-4
V: TRBV7-9
CDR3: CASSQGAQGEKLFF

D: TRBD1
J: TRBJ1-1
V: TRBV3-1/TRBV3-2
CDR3: CASSQGRGLAFF

D: TRBD2
J: TRBJ2-1
V: TRBV4-1
CDR3: CASSTHGGTSGSEQFF

D: TRBD1
J: TRBJ1-4
V: TRBV7-8
CDR3: CASSHDRGGEKLFF

D: TRBD1
J: TRBJ1-1
V: TRBV24-1
CDR3: CATSVMTGGYTEAFF

D: TRBD1
J: TRBJ2-5
V: TRBV5-6
CDR3: CASSPEQGLETQYF

D: NA
J: TRBJ2-1
V: TRBV9
CDR3: CASSVAHRESYNEQFF

D: TRBD1
J: TRBJ1-1
V: TRBV5-1
CDR3: CASSFNRQGFGEAFF

D: TRBD1
J: TRBJ2-1
V: TRBV5-6
CDR3: CASSFFGQGDNEQFF

D: TRBD2
J: TRBJ2-3
V: TRBV5-1
CDR3: CASSRGAGGVPDTQYF

D: TRBD1
J: TRBJ2-2
V: TRBV7-2
CDR3: CASSSTGSNTGELFF

D: NA
J: TRBJ1-2
V: TRBV4-1
CDR3: CASSQDWRAQNYGYTF

D: TRBD1
J: TRBJ2-7
V: TRBV7-9
CDR3: CASSRDRGADEQYF

D: TRBD2
J: TRBJ2-1
V: TRBV5-6
CDR3: CASSPGGSYNEQFF

D: TRBD1
J: TRBJ1-6
V: TRBV15
CDR3: CATSRDAGRGSPLHF

D: NA
J: TRBJ2-3
V: TRBV7-5
CDR3: CVRSVEEVGALPDTQYF

D: NA
J: TRBJ1-2
V: TRBV7-2
CDR3: CASSHDGLGARGGYTF

D: TRBD1
J: TRBJ1-4
V: TRBV28
CDR3: CASTPKGGLAANEKLFF

D: TRBD1
J: TRBJ1-1
V: TRBV28
CDR3: CASNFFGTGPAEAFF

D: TRBD2
J: TRBJ2-5
V: TRBV24-1
CDR3: CATSDWRLAEGETQYF

D: NA
J: TRBJ1-2
V: TRBV5-6
CDR3: CASSLQGYGYTF

D: TRBD2
J: TRBJ2-3
V: TRBV18
CDR3: CASSRQTSGSTDTQYF